The TCR beta chain under discussion was sequenced for a study of T cells in Graves' hyperthyroidism and ophthalmopathy. Researchers amplified the TCR beta CDR3 regions from RNA transcripts. In the first-round RT-PCR of the TCR CDR3, the HTBI primer set was used. MiXCR was run by TCRdb on the multiplex PCR reads, yielding one entry per CDR3 protein. Of under 350,000 distinct CDR3 sequences in the sample, over 20% were seen once. This CDR3 has 16 amino acids. Trimming shortened V by 2 bases and J by 0 bases, and 10 bases separated the two germline ends. Germline CDR1 SEHNR, CDR2 FQNEAQ (reference sequence). Stable disease denoted Graves' hyperthyroidism without ophthalmopathy progression within 18 months. Thyroid ultrasound, orbital computed tomography, clinical symptoms, and serum thyroxine and TRAb underpinned diagnoses. The source of the PBMCs was more than 9.5 ml of fresh peripheral blood. In its sample, this clonotype was seen many times.

The receptor's source is a woman in her forties or fifties with Graves' hyperthyroidism. The chain joins TRBV7-9 to TRBJ2-2; maybe TRBD2 (5 bases). The sequencing input was blood. CDR3: CASSLRSGANTGELFF. DNA for the CDR3: TGTGCCAGCAGCTTAAGGAGCGGAGCGAACACCGGGGAGCTGTTTTTT.